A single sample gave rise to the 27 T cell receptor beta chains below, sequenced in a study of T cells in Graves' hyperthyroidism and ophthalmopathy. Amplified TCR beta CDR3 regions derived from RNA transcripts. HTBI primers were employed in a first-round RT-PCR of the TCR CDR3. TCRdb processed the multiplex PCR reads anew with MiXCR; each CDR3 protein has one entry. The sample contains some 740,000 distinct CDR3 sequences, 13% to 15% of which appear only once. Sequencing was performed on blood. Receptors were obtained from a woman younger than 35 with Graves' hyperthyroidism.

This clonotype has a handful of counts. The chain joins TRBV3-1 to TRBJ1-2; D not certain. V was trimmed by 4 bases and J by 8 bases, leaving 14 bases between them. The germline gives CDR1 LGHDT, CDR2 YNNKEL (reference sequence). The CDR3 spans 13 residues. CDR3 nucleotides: TGTGCCAGCAGCCCGGGGAGGGTCTGGGGCTACACCTTC. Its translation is CASSPGRVWGYTF.

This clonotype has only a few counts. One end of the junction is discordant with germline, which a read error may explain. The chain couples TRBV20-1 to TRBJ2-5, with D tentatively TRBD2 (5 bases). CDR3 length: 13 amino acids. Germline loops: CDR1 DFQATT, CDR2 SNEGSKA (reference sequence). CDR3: CSAPLGGGETQHF. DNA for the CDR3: TGCAGTGCCCCCCTAGGAGGAGGCGAGACCCAGCACTTC.

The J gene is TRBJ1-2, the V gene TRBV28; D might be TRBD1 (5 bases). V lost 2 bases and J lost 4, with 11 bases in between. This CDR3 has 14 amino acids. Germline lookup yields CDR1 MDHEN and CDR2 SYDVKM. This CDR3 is CASSLTGRAYGYTF. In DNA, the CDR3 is TGTGCCAGCAGTTTAACTGGCAGGGCCTATGGCTACACCTTC.

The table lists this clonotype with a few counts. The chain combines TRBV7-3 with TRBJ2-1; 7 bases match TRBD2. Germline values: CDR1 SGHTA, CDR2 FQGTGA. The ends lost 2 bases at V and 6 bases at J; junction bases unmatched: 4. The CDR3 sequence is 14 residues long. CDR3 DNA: TGTGCCAGCAGCTTATTGGGGGGGACCAATGAGCAGTTCTTC. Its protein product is CASSLLGGTNEQFF.

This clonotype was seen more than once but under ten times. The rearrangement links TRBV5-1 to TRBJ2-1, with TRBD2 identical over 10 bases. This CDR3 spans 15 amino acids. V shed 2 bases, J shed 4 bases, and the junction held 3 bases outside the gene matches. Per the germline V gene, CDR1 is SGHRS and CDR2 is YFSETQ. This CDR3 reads CASSFRLAGYNEQFF. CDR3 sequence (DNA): TGCGCCAGCAGCTTTAGACTAGCGGGTTACAATGAGCAGTTCTTC.

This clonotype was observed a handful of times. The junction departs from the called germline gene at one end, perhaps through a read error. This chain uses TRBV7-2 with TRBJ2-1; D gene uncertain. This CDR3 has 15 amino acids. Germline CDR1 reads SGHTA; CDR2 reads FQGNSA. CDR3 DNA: TGTGCCAGCAGCTTAGTCGGAGCTACATACAATGAGCAGCTCTTC. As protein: CASSLVGATYNEQLF.

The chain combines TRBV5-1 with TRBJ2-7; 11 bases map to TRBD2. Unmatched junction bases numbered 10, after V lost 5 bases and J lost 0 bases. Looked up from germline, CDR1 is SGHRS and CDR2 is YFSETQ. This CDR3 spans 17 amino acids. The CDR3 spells CASRETSGSLSSYEQYF. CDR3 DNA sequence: TGCGCCAGCAGAGAAACTAGCGGGAGTCTTAGCTCCTACGAGCAGTACTTC.

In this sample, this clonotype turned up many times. CDR3 bases: TGTGCCAGCAGTAGAGGACTAGCGGGAGGGCAAGGAACGGGCTTGAATGAGCAGTTCTTC. Protein: CASSRGLAGGQGTGLNEQFF. The J gene is TRBJ2-1, the V gene TRBV12-3 or TRBV12-4, with 15 nucleotides matching TRBD2. The CDR3 is made up of 20 amino acids. Unmatched junction bases numbered 18, after V lost 5 bases and J lost 7 bases.

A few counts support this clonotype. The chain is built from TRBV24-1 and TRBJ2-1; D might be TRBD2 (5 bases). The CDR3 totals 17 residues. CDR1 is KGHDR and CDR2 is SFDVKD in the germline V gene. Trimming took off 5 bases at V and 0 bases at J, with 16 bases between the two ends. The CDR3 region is CATSGAEVVSSYNEQFF. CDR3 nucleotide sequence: TGTGCCACCAGTGGGGCGGAGGTCGTGAGCTCCTACAATGAGCAGTTCTTC.

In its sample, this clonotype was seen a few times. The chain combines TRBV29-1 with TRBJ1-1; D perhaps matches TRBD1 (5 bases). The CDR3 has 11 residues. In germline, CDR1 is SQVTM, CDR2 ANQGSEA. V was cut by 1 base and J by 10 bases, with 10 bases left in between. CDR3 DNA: TGCAGCGTTGAAGGGGGGGGAAGAGCTTTCTTT. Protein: CSVEGGGRAFF.

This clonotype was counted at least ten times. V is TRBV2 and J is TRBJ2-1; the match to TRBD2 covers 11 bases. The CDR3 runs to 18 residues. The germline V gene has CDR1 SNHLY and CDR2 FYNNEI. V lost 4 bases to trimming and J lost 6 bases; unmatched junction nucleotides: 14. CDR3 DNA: TGTGCCAGCAGTGTGCCCGGACTAGCGGGCAGGAGGGGCAATGAGCAGTTCTTC. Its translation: CASSVPGLAGRRGNEQFF.

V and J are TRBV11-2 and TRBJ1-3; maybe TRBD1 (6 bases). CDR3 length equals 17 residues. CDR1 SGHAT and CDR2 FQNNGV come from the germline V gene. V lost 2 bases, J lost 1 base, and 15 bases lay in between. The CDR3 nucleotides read TGTGCCAGCAGCTTAAGGCGGGGGCAGGATTCTGGAAACACCATATATTTT. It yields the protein CASSLRRGQDSGNTIYF.

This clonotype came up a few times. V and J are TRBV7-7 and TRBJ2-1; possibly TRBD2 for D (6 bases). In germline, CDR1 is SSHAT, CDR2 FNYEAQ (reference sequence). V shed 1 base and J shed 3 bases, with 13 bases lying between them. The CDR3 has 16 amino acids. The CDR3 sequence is CASSLGPRENYNEQFF. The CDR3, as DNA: TGTGCCAGCAGCTTAGGTCCACGGGAGAACTACAATGAGCAGTTCTTC.

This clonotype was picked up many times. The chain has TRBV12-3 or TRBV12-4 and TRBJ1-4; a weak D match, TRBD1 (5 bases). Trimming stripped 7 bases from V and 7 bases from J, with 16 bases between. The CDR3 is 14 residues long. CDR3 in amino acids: CASTRGTNPEKLFF. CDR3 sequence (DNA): TGTGCCAGCACTAGGGGCACTAACCCTGAAAAACTGTTTTTT.

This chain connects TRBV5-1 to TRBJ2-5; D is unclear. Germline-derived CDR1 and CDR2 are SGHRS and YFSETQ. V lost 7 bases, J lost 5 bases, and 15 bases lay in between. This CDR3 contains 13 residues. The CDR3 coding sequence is TGCGCCAGCGGCCTTTCGGTCCTGGAGACCCAGTACTTC. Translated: CASGLSVLETQYF.

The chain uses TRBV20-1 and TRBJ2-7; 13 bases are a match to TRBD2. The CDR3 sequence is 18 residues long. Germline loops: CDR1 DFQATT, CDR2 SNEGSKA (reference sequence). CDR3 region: CTPLWTSGRLMSSYEQYF. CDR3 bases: TGCACTCCTCTCTGGACTAGCGGGAGACTAATGAGCTCCTACGAGCAGTACTTC.

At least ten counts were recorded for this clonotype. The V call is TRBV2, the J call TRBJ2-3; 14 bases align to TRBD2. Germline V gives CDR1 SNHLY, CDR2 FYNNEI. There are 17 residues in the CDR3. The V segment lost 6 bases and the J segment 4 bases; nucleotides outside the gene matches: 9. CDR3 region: CASSAGTSGSLADTQYF. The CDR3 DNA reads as TGTGCCAGCAGCGCCGGGACTAGCGGGAGTTTAGCAGATACGCAGTATTTT.

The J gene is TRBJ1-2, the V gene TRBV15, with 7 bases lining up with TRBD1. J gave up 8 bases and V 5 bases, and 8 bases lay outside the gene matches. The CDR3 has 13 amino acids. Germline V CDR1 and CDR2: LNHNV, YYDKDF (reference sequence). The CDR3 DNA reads TGTGCCACCAGCTCAACAGGGGCCGGGGGCTACACCTTC. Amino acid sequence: CATSSTGAGGYTF.

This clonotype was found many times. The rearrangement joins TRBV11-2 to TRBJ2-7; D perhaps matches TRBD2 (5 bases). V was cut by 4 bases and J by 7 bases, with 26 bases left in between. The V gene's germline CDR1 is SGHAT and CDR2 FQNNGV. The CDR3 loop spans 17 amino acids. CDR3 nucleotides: TGTGCCAGCAGCTCCATTAGTGGGCGCCTCTCTTCGGGGGAGCAGTACTTC. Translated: CASSSISGRLSSGEQYF.

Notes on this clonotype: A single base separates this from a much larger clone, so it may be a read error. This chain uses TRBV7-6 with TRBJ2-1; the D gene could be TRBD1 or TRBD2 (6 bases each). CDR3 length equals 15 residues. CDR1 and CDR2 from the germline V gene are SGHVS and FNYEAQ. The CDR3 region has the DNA TGTGTCAGCAGCTCCCGAAGGGGGGCTAAGAATGAGCAGTTCTTC. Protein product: CVSSSRRGAKNEQFF.

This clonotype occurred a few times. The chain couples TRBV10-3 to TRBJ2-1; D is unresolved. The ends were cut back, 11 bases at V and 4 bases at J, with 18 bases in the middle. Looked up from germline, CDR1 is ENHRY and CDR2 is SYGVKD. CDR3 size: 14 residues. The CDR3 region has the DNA TGTGCCTCATCGGACGGTTTTAATTACAATGAGCAGTTCTTC. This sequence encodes CASSDGFNYNEQFF.

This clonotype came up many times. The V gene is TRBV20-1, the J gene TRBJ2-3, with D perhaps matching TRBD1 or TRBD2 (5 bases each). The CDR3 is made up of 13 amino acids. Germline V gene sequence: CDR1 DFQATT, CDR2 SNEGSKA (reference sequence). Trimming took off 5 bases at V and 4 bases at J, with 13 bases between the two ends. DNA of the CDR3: TGCAGTGCTCACCGGGACGTCGCAGATACGCAGTATTTT. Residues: CSAHRDVADTQYF.

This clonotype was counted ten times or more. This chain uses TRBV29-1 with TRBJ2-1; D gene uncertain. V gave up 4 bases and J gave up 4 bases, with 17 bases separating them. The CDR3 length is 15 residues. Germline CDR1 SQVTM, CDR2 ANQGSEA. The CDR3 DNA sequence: TGCAGCGTTGGCTATTTACTGCCTGTATACAATGAGCAGTTCTTC. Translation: CSVGYLLPVYNEQFF.

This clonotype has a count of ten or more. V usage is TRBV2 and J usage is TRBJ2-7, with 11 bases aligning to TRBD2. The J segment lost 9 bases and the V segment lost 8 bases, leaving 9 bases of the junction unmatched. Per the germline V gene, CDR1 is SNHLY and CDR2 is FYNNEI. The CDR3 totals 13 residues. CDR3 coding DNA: TGTGCCAGCGGAGGAGCTAGCGGGAGGTGGCAGTACTTC. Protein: CASGGASGRWQYF. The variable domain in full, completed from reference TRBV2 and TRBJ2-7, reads EPEVTQTPSHQVTQMGQEVILRCVPISNHLYFYWYRQILGQKVEFLVSFYNNEISEKSEIFDDQFSVERPDGSNFTLKIRSTKLEDSAMYFCASGGASGRWQYFGPGTRLTVT.

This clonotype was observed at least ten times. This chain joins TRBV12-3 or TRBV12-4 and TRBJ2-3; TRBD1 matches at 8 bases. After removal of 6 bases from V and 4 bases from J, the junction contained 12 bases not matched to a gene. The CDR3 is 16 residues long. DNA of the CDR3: TGTGCCAGCAGCGCCGTAGAGGACAGGGAACCAGATACGCAGTATTTT. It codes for CASSAVEDREPDTQYF.

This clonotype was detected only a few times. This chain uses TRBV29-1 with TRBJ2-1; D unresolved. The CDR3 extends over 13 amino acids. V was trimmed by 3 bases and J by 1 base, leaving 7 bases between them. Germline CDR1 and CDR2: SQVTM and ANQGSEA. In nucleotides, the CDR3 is TGCAGCGTTGAGGGCAGTTCCTACAATGAGCAGTTCTTC. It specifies CSVEGSSYNEQFF.

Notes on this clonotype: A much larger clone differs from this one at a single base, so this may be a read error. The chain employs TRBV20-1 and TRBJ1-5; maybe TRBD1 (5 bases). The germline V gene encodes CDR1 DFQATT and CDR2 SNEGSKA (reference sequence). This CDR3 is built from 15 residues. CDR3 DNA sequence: TGCAGTGCTAGTGCCCAGGGACTGAGCAATCAGCCCCGGCATTTT. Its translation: CSASAQGLSNQPRHF.